This T cell receptor (beta chain) was recovered during a study of blood T cell repertoires in COVID-19. Study at large: Some COVID-19 samples were acute and others convalescent; all came from the United States, Italy and Spain. T cells, B-cell-depleted T cells, or PBMCs provided the cDNA or gDNA that served as material.

With 3 bases clipped from V and 4 bases from J, the junction kept 5 bases outside the gene matches. The V gene's germline CDR1 is WSHSY and CDR2 SAAADI. The CDR3 sequence is 15 residues long. The authors' processing: How many nucleated cells were present was estimated from reference gene primer amplification. Sequencing was performed with immunoSEQ multiplex PCR; in TCRdb, only in-frame clones are kept and a portion is missing. V and J calls and clone size are copied from that table; D and trimming were computed from the DNA. Among 200,000 to 300,000 clones listed, approximately 83% were seen once. The chain employs TRBV10-2 and TRBJ1-3, with 8 bases identical to TRBD1. Sequenced material: peripheral blood. The TCR sequence derives from a woman in her twenties or thirties who had recovered from COVID-19. In DNA, the CDR3 is TGCGCCAGCAGTGAAGCAGGGGGCGGGGGAAACACCATATATTTT. Its translation: CASSEAGGGGNTIYF.